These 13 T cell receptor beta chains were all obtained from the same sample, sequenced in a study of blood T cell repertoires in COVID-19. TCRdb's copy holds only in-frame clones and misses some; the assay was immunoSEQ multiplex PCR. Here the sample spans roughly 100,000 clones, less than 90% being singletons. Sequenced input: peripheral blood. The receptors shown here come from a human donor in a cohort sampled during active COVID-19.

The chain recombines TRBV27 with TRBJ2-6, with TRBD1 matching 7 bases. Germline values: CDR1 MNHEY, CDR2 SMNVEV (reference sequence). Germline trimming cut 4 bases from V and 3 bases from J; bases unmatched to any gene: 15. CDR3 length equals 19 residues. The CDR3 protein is CASSSRWGRGGGGANVLTF. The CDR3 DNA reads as TGTGCCAGCAGTTCCCGCTGGGGAAGAGGGGGCGGTGGGGCCAACGTCCTGACTTTC.

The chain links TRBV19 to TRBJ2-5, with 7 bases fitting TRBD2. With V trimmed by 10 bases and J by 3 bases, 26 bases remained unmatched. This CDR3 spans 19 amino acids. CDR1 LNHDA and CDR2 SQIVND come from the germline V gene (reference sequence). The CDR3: CATSPRGKRLAEIKETQYF. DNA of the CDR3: TGTGCCACCTCACCACGGGGGAAACGGCTAGCGGAGATTAAAGAGACCCAGTACTTC. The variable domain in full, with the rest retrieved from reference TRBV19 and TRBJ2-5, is DGGITQSPKYLFRKEGQNVTLSCEQNLNHDAMYWYRQDPGQGLRLIYYSQIVNDFQKGDIAEGYSVSREKKESFPLTVTSAQKNPTAFYLCATSPRGKRLAEIKETQYFGPGTRLLVL.

This CDR3 is CASSWRARLTDTQYF. The CDR3 DNA reads TGTGCCAGCTCTTGGCGGGCCCGACTCACAGATACGCAGTATTTT. The chain has TRBV18 and TRBJ2-3, with D maybe TRBD2 (5 bases). The CDR3 sequence is 15 residues long. CDR1 is KGHSH, CDR2 LQKENI, per germline. V was shortened by 6 bases and J by 2 bases, with 15 bases between the two germline ends.

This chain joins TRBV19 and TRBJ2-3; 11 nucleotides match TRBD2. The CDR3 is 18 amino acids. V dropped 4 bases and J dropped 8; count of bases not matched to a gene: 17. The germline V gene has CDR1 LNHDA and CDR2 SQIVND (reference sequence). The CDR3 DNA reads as TGTGCCAGTAGTAAGCGGCACAGTACTAGCGGGGGCTTGAGTACGCAGTATTTT. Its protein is CASSKRHSTSGGLSTQYF.

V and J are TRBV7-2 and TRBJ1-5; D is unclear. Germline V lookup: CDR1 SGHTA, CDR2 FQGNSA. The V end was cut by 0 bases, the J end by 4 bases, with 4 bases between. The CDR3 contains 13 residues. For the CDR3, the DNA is TGTGCCAGCAGCTTAGCCCCAAATCAGCCCCAGCATTTT. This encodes CASSLAPNQPQHF. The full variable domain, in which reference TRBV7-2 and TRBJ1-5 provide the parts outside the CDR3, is GAGVSQSPSNKVTEKGKDVELRCDPISGHTALYWYRQSLGQGLEFLIYFQGNSAPDKSGLPSDRFSAERTGGSVSTLTIQRTQQEDSAVYLCASSLAPNQPQHFGDGTRLSIL.

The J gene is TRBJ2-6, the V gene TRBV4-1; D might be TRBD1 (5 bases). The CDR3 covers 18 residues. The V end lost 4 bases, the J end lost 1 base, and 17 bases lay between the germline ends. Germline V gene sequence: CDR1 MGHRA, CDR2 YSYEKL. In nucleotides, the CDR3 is TGCGCCAGCAGCCGTTTGGGGCCGTACGTATCTGGGGCCAACGTCCTGACTTTC. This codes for CASSRLGPYVSGANVLTF.

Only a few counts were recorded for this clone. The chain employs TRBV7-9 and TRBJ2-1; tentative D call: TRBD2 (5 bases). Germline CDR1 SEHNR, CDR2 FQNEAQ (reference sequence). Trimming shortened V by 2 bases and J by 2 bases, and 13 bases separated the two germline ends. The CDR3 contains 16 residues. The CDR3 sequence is CASSLSLAGAYNEQFF. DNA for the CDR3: TGTGCCAGCAGCTTAAGCCTAGCAGGAGCCTACAATGAGCAGTTCTTC.

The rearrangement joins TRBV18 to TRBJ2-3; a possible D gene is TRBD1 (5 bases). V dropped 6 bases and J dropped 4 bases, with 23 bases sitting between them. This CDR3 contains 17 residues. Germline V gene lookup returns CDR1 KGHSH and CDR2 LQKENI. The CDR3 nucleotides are TGTGCCAGCTCGCTCCTCTTAGACAGTGCCAGGGCAGATACGCAGTATTTT. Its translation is CASSLLLDSARADTQYF.

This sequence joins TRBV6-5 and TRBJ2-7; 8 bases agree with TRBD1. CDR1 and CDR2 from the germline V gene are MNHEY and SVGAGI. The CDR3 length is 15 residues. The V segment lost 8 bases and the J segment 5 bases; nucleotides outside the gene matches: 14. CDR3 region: CASLARQGIIHEQYF. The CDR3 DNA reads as TGTGCCAGCCTAGCCCGACAGGGGATCATCCACGAGCAGTACTTC.

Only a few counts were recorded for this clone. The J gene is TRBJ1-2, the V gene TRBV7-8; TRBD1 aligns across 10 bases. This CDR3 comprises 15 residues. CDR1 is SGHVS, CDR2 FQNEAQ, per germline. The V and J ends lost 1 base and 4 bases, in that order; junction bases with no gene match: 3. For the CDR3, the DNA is TGTGCCAGCAGCTTAGGGGACAGGGGTGCCTATGGCTACACCTTC. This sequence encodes CASSLGDRGAYGYTF.

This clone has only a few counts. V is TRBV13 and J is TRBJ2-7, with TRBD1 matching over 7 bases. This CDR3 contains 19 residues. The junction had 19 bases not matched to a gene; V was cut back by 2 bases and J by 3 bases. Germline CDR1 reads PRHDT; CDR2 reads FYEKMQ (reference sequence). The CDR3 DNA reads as TGTGCCAGCAGCTTACCCCCAGGGGGTAGGGACGCAAGGAACTACGAGCAGTACTTC. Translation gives CASSLPPGGRDARNYEQYF.

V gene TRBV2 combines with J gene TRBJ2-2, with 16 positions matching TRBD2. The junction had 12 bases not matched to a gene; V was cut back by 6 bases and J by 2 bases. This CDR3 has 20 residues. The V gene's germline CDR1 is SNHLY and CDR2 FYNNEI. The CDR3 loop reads CASRLAPGLAGGQNTGELFF. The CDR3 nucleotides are TGTGCCAGCAGATTGGCACCGGGACTAGCGGGGGGGCAAAACACCGGGGAGCTGTTTTTT.

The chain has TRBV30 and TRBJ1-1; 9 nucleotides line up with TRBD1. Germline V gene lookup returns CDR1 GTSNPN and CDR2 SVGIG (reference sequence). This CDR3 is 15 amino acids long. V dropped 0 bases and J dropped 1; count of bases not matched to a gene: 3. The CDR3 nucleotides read TGTGCCTGGAGTGTATGGGACAGGGCGAACACTGAAGCTTTCTTT. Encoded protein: CAWSVWDRANTEAFF.